The TCR beta chain under discussion was sequenced for a study of CD8+CD57+ T cells in acquired aplastic anemia. Study conclusions and caveats: Researchers report that some 31 CD8+ CDR3 sequences appeared in both patients and controls.

Genomic DNA, the template, was used for profiling of the TCR beta VDJ and CDR3. TCRdb reanalysed the reads using MiXCR and keeps one entry per CDR3 protein. The sample consists of approximately 380,000 distinct CDR3 sequences, about 70% of them appearing once. Concerning this clonotype itself: Its antigen is currently unknown.

With 5 bases clipped from V and 11 bases from J, the junction kept 11 bases outside the gene matches. Germline V gives CDR1 MNHEY, CDR2 SVGEGT. The CDR3 covers 16 residues. The chain carries TRBV6-2 or TRBV6-3 and TRBJ1-6, with TRBD1 matching over 11 bases. The sequenced material came from sorted CD4+, CD8+, or CD8+CD57+ T cells (not recorded which) from PBMCs. The TCR sequence derives from a human donor in good health, serving as a control. The CDR3: CASSHGTGGTVAPLHF. CDR3 DNA: TGTGCCAGCAGTCACGGGACAGGGGGAACTGTTGCACCCCTCCACTTT.